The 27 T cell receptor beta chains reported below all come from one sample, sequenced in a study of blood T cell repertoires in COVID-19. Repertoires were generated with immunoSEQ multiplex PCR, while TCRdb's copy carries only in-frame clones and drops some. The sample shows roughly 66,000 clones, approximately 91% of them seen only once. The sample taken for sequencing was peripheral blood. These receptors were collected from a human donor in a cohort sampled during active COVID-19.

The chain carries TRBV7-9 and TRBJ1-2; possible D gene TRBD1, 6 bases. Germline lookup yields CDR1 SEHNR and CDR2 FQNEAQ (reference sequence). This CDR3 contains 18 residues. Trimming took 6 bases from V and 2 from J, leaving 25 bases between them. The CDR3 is CASRRLGDRSFHNYGYTF. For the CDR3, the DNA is TGTGCCAGCAGACGACTGGGAGACAGGTCCTTCCACAACTATGGCTACACCTTC.

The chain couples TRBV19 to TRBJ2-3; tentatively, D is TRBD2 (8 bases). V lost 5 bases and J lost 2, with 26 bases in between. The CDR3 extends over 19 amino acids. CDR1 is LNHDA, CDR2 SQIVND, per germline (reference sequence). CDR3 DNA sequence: TGTGCCAGTAGTGGGGACAGCTCGACTAGCGTAAAATACACAGATACGCAGTATTTT. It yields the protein CASSGDSSTSVKYTDTQYF.

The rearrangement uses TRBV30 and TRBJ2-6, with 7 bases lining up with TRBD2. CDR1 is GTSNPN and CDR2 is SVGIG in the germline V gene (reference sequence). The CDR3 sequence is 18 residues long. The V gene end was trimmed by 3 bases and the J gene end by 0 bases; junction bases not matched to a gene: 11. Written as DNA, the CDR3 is TGTGCCTGGAGCACTCAGGCTAGCGGTAGCTCTGGGGCCAACGTCCTGACTTTC. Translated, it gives CAWSTQASGSSGANVLTF.

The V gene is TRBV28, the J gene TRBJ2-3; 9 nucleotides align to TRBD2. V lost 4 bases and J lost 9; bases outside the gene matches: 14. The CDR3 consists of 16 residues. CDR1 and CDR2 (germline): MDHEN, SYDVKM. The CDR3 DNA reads TGTGCCAGCAGTTCCCCATTTAGCGGGAGCAGAGGCACGCAGTATTTT. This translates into CASSSPFSGSRGTQYF.

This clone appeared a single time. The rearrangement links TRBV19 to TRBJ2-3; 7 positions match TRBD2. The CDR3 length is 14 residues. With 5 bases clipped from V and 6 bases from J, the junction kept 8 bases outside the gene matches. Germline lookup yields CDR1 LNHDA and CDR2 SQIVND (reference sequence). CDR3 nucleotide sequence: TGTGCCAGTAGTCCGACCTGGGGGGGGGATACGCAGTATTTT. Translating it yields CASSPTWGGDTQYF.

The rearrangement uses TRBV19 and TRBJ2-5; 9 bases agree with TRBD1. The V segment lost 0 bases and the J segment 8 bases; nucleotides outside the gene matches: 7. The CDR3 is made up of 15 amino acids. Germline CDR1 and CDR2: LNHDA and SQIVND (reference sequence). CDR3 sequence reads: CASSIDTGGAGTQYF. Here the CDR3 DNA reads TGTGCCAGTAGTATAGACACAGGGGGCGCGGGAACCCAGTACTTC.

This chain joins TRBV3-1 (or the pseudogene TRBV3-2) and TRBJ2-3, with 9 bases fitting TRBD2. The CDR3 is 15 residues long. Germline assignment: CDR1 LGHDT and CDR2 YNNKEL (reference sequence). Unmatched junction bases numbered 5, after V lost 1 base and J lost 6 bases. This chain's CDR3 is CASSQVREGRDTQYF. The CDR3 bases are TGTGCCAGCAGCCAAGTGCGGGAGGGCCGGGATACGCAGTATTTT.

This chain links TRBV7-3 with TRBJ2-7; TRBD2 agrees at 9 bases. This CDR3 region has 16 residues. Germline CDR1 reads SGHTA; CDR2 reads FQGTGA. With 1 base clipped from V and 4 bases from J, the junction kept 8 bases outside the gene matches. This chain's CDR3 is CASSLNRLAGRYEQYF. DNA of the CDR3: TGTGCCAGCAGCTTAAACCGGCTAGCGGGACGGTACGAGCAGTACTTC.

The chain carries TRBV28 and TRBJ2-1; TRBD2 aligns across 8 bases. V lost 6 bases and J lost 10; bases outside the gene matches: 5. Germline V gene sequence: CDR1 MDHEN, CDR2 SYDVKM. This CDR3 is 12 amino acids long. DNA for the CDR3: TGTGCCAGCAGACTAGCGGTAGACGAGCAGTTCTTC. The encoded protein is CASRLAVDEQFF.

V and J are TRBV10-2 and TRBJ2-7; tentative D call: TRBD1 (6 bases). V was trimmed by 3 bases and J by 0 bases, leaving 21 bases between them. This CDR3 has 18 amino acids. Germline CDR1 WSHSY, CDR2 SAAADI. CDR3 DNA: TGCGCCAGCAGTGATAGATCGGGGACCGGGACATTCTCCTACGAGCAGTACTTC. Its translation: CASSDRSGTGTFSYEQYF.

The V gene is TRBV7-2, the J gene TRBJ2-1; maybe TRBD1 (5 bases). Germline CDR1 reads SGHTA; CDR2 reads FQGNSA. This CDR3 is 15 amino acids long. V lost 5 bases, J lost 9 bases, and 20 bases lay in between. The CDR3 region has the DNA TGTGCCAGCAGCCTGGAAGGGGTAGGCTTAGCTGAGCAGTTCTTC. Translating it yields CASSLEGVGLAEQFF.

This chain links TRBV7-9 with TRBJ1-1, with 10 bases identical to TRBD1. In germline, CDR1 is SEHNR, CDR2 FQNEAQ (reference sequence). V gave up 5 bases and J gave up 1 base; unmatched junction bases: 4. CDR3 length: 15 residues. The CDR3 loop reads CASSPDRGRNTEAFF. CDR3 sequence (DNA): TGTGCCAGCAGCCCGGACAGGGGGAGGAACACTGAAGCTTTCTTT.

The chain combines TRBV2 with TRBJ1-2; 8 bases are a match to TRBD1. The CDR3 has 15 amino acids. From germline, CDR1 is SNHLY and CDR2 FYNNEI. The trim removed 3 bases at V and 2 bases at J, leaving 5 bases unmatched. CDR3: CASSEDRAPNYGYTF. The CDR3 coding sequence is TGTGCCAGCAGTGAGGACAGGGCCCCCAACTATGGCTACACCTTC. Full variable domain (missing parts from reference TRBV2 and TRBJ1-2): EPEVTQTPSHQVTQMGQEVILRCVPISNHLYFYWYRQILGQKVEFLVSFYNNEISEKSEIFDDQFSVERPDGSNFTLKIRSTKLEDSAMYFCASSEDRAPNYGYTFGSGTRLTVV.

The CDR3 protein is CASSSTSFANGYTF. CDR3 bases: TGTGCCAGCAGTTCCACTTCCTTCGCTAATGGCTACACCTTC. The V and J genes are TRBV28 and TRBJ1-2, with no clear D. The CDR3 is 14 amino acids. V was trimmed by 4 bases and J by 6 bases, leaving 15 bases between them. The germline V gene encodes CDR1 MDHEN and CDR2 SYDVKM.

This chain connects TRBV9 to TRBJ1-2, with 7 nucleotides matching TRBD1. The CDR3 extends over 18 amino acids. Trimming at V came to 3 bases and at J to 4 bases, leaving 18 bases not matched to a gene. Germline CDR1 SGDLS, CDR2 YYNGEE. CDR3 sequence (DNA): TGTGCCAGCAGCGGCAGGCCCCAAACGGGACAGAACATCTATGGCTACACCTTC. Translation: CASSGRPQTGQNIYGYTF.

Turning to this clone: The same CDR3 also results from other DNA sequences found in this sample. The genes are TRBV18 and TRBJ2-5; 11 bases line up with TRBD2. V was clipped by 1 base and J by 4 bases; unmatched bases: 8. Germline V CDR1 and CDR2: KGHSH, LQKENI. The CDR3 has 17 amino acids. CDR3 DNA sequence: TGTGCCAGCTCACCACAATTGGTAGCGGGAGGGAGAGAGACCCAGTACTTC. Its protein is CASSPQLVAGGRETQYF. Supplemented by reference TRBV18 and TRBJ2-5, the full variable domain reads NAGVMQNPRHLVRRRGQEARLRCSPMKGHSHVYWYRQLPEEGLKFMVYLQKENIIDESGMPKERFSAEFPKEGPSILRIQQVVRGDSAAYFCASSPQLVAGGRETQYFGPGTRLLVL.

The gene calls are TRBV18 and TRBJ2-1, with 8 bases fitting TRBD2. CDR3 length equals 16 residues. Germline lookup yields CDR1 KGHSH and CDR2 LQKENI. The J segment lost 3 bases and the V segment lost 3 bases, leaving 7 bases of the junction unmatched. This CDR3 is CASSPLSTSDYNEQFF. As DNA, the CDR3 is TGTGCCAGCTCACCTCTTTCGACTAGCGACTACAATGAGCAGTTCTTC.

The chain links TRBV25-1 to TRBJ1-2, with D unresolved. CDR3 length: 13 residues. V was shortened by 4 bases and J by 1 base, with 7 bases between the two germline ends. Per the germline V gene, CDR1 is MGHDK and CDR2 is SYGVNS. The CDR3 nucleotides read TGTGCCAGCAGTGCCCTAGATAACTATGGCTACACCTTC. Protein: CASSALDNYGYTF.

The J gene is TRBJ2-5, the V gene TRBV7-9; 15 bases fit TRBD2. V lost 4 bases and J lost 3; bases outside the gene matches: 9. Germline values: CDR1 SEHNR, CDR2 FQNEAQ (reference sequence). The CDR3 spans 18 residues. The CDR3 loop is CASSSPGLAGGSKETQYF. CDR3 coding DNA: TGTGCCAGCAGCTCCCCAGGACTAGCGGGGGGGAGCAAAGAGACCCAGTACTTC.

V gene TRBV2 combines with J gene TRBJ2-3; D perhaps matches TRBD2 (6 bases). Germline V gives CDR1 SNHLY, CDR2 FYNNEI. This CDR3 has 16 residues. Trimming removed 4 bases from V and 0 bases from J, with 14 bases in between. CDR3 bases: TGTGCCAGCAGTGCGACCGGGACTGATAGCACAGATACGCAGTATTTT. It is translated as CASSATGTDSTDTQYF.

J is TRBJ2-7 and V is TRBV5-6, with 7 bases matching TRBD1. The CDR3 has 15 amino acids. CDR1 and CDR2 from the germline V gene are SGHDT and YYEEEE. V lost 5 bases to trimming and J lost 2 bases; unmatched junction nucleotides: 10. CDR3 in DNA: TGTGCCAGCAGGTACGACAGGGACGGGGCCTACGAGCAGTACTTC. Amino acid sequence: CASRYDRDGAYEQYF.

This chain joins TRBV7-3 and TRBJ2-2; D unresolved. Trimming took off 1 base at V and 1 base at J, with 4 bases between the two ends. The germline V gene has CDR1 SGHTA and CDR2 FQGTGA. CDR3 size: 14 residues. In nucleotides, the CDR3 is TGTGCCAGCAGCTTAAGCGGGAACACCGGGGAGCTGTTTTTT. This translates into CASSLSGNTGELFF. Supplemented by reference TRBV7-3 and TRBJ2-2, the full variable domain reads GAGVSQTPSNKVTEKGKYVELRCDPISGHTALYWYRQSLGQGPEFLIYFQGTGAADDSGLPNDRFFAVRPEGSVSTLKIQRTERGDSAVYLCASSLSGNTGELFFGEGSRLTVL.

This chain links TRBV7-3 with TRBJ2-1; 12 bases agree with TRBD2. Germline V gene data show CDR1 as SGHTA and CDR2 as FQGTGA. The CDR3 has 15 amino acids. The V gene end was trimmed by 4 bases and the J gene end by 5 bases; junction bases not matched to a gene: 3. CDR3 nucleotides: TGTGCCAGCAGCTCTGGACTAGCGGGGAACAATGAGCAGTTCTTC. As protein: CASSSGLAGNNEQFF.

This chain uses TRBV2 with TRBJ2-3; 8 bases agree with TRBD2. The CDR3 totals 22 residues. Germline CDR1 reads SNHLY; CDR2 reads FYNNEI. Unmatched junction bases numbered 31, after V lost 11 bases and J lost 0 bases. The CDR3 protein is CAGSRLPLISGNTRLSTDTQYF. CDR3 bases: TGTGCCGGATCGCGGCTCCCCCTCATTAGCGGGAACACTCGGCTTAGCACAGATACGCAGTATTTT.

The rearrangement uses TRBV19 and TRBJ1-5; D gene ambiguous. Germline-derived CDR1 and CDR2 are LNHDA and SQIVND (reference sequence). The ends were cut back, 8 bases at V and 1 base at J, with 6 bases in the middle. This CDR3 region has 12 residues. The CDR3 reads CASGLSNQPQHF. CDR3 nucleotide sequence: TGTGCCAGTGGCCTCAGCAATCAGCCCCAGCATTTT.

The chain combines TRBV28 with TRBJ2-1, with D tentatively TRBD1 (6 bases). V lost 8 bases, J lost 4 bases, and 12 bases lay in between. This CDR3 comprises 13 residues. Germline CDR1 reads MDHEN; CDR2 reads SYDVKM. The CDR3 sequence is CASRTGRYNEQFF. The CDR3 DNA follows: TGTGCCAGCCGAACAGGGCGATACAATGAGCAGTTCTTC.

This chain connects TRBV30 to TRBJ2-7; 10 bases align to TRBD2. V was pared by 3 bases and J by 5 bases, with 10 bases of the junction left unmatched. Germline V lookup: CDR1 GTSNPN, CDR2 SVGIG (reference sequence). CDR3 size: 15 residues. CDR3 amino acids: CAWRSPGLAIHEQYF. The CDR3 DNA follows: TGTGCCTGGAGGTCTCCGGGACTAGCGATACACGAGCAGTACTTC.